Listed here is a single TCR beta chain. Its specificity is not known. This record comes from a study of T cell repertoires in cytomegalovirus infection. Study details: Public TCR beta signatures provided an indication of both CMV infection and a matching HLA type. The study, taken as a whole, reports: HLA-C-restricted CMV-specific TCR beta clonotypes prevailed in the ex vivo response. Of the TCR beta families, the public ones yielded a cumulative frequency that identified carriers of CMV plus the relevant HLA.

CDR1 is DFQATT and CDR2 is SNEGSKA in the germline V gene (reference sequence). The junction had 3 bases not matched to a gene; V was cut back by 0 bases and J by 2 bases. The CDR3 covers 15 residues. TCRdb redid the calling of the reads with MiXCR, one entry per CDR3 protein. The data hold 630,000 or so distinct CDR3 sequences, with roughly 24% observed a single time. The material sequenced was CD8+ T cells from PBMCs. The gene calls are TRBV20-1 and TRBJ2-1; TRBD2 matches at 8 bases. The receptor comes from a human donor in good health (CMV status not recorded). Some clones in this sample may be carry-over from other donors' samples. The CDR3 region is CSARDLGGAYNEQFF. CDR3 DNA sequence: TGCAGTGCTAGAGATCTCGGGGGGGCCTACAATGAGCAGTTCTTC.